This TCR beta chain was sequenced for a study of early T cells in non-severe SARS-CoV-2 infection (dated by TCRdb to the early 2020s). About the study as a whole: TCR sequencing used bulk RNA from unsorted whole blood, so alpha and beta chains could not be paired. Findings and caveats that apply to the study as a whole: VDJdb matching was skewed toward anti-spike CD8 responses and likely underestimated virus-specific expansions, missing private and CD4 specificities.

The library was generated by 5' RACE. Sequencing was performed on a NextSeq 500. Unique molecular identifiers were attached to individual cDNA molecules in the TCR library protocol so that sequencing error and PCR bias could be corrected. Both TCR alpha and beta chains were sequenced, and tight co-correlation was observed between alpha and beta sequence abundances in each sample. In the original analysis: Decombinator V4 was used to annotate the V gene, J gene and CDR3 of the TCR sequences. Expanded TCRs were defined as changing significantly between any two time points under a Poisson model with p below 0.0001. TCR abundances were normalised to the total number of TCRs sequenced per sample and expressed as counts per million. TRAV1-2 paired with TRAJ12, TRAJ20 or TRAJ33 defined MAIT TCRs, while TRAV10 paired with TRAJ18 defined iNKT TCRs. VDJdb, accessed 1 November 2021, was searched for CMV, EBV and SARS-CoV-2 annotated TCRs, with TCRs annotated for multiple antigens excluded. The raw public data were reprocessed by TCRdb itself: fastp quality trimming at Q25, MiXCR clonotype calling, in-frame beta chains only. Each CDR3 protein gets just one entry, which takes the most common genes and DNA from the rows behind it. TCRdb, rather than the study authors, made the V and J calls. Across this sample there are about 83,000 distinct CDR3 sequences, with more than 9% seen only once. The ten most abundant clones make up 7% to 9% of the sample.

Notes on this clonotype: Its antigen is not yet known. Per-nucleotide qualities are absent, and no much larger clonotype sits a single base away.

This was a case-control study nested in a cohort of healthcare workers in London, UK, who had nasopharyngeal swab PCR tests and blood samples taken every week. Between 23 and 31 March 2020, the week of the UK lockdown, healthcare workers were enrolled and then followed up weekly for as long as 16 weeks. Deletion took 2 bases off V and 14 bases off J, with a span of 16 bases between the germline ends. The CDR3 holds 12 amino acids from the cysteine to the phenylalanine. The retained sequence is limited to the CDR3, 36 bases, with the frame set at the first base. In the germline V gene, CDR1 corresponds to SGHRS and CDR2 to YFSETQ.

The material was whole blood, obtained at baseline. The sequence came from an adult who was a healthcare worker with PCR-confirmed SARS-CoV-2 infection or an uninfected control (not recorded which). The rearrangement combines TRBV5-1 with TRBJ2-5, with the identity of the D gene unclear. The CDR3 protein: CASSLLGDPGYF. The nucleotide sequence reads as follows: TGCGCCAGCAGCTTATTGGGCGACCCAGGTTACTTC.